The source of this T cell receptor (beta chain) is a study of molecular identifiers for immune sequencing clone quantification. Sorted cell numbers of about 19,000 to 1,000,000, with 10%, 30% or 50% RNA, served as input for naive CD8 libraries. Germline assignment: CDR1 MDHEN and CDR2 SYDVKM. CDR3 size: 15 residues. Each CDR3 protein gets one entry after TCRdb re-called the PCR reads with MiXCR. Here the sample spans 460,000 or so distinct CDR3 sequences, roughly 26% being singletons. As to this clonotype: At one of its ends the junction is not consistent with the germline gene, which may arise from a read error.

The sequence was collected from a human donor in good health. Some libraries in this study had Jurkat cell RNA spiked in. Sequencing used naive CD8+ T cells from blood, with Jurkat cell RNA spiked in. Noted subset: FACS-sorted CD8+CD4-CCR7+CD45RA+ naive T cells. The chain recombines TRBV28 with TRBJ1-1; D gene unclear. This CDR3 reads CASILEAGMNTEAFF. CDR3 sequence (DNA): TGTGCCAGCATTTTAGAGGCCGGGATGAACACTGAAGCTTTCTTT.